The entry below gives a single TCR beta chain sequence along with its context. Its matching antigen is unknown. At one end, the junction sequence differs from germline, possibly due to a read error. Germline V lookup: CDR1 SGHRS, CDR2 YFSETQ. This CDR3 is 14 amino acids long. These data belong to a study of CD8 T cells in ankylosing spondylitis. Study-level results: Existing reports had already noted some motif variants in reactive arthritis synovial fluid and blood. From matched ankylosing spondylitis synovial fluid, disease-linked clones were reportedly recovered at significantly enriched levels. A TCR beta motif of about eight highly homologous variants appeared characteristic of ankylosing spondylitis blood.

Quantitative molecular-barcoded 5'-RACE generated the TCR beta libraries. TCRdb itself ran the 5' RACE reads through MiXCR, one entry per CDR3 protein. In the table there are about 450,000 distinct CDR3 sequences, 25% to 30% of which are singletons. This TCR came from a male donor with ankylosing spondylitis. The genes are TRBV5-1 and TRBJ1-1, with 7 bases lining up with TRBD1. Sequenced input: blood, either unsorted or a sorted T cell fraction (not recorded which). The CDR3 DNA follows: TGTGCCAGCTCACTAGACAGGGAAGGCACTGAAGCTTTCTTT. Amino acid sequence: CASSLDREGTEAFF. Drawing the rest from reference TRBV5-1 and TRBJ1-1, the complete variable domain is KAGVTQTPRYLIKTRGQQVTLSCSPISGHRSVSWYQQTPGQGLQFLFEYFSETQRNKGNFPGRFSGRQFSNSRSEMNVSTLELGDSALYLCASSLDREGTEAFFGQGTRLTVV.